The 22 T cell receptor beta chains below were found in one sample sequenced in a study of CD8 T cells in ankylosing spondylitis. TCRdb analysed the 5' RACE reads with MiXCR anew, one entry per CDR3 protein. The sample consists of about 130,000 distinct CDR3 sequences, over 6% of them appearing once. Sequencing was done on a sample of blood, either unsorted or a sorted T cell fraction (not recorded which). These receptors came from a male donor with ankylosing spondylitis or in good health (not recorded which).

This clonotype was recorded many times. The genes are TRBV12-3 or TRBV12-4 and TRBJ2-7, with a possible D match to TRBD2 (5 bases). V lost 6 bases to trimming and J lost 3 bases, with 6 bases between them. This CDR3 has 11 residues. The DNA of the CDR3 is TGTGCCAGCAGCGGGGACTACGAGCAGTACTTC. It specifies CASSGDYEQYF.

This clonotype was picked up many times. CDR3 protein: CASSRLGQVLEAFF. CDR3 nucleotides: TGTGCCAGCAGCCGCCTCGGACAGGTCCTTGAAGCTTTCTTT. This chain links TRBV12-3 or TRBV12-4 with TRBJ1-1, with 7 nucleotides matching TRBD1. The CDR3 extends over 14 amino acids. V gave up 6 bases and J gave up 7 bases; unmatched junction bases: 11.

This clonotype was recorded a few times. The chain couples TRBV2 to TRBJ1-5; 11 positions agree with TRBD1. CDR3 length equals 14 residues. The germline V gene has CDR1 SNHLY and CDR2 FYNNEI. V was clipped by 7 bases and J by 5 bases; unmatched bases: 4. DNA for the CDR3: TGTGCCAGCAACTTGGGACAGGGGGATCAGCCCCAGCATTTT. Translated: CASNLGQGDQPQHF. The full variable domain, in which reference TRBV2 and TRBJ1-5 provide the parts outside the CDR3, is EPEVTQTPSHQVTQMGQEVILRCVPISNHLYFYWYRQILGQKVEFLVSFYNNEISEKSEIFDDQFSVERPDGSNFTLKIRSTKLEDSAMYFCASNLGQGDQPQHFGDGTRLSIL.

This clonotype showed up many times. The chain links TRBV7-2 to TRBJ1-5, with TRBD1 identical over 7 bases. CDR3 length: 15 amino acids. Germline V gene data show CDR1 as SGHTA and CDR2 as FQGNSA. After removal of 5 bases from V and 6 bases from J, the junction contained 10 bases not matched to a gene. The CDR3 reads CASSQQTGETQPQHF. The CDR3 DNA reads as TGTGCCAGCAGCCAACAAACAGGGGAGACTCAGCCCCAGCATTTT.

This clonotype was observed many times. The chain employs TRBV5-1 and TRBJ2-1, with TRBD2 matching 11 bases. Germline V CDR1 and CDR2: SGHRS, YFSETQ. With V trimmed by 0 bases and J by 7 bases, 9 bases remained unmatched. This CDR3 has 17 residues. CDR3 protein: CASSLAFLAGGRNEQFF. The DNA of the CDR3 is TGCGCCAGCAGCTTGGCGTTCCTAGCGGGGGGTCGAAATGAGCAGTTCTTC. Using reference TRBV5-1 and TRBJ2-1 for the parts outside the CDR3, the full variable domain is KAGVTQTPRYLIKTRGQQVTLSCSPISGHRSVSWYQQTPGQGLQFLFEYFSETQRNKGNFPGRFSGRQFSNSRSEMNVSTLELGDSALYLCASSLAFLAGGRNEQFFGPGTRLTVL.

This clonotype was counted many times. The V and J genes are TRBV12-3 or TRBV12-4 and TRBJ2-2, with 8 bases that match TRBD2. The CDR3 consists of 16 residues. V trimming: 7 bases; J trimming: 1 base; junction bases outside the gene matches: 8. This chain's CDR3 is CASTPGLAGNTGELFF. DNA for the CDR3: TGTGCCAGCACCCCCGGGCTAGCGGGGAACACCGGGGAGCTGTTTTTT.

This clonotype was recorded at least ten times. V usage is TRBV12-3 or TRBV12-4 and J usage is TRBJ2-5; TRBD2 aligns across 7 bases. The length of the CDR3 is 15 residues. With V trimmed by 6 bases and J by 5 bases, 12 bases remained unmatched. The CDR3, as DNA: TGTGCCAGCAGCTCCTCTTCAGCGGGGCAGGAGACCCAGTACTTC. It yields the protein CASSSSSAGQETQYF.

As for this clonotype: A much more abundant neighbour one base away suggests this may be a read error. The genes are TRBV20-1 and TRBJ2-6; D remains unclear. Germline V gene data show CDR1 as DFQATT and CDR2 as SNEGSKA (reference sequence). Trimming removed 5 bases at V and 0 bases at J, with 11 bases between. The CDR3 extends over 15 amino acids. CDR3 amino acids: CSADEEASGANVLTF. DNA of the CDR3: TGCAGTGCTGACGAGGAAGCCTCTGGGGCCAACGTCCTGACTTTC.

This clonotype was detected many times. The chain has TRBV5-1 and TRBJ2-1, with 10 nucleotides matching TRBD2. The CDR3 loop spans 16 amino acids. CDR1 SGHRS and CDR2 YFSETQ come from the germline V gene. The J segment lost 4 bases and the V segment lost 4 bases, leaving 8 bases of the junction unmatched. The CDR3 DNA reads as TGCGCCAGCAGCCTGTGGGCTAGCGGGAGATACAATGAGCAGTTCTTC. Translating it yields CASSLWASGRYNEQFF.

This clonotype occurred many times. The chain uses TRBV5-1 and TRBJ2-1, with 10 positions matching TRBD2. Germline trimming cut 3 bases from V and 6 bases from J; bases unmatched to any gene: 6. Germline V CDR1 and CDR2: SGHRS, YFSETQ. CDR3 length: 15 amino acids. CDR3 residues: CASSSGTSDTNEQFF. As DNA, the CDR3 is TGCGCCAGCAGCTCGGGGACTAGCGACACCAATGAGCAGTTCTTC.

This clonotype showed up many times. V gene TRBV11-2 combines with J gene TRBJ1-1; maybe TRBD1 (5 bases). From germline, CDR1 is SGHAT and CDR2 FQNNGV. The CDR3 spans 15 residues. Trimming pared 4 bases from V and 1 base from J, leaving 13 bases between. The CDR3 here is CASSSFRGANTEAFF. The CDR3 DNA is TGTGCCAGCAGCTCGTTTAGAGGGGCGAACACTGAAGCTTTCTTT.

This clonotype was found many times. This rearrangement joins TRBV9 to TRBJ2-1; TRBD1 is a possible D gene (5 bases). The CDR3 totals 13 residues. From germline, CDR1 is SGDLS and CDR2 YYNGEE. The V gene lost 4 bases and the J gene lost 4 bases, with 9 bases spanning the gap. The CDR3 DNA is TGTGCCAGCAGCAACCAGGGATACAATGAGCAGTTCTTC. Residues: CASSNQGYNEQFF. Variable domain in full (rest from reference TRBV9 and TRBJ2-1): DSGVTQTPKHLITATGQRVTLRCSPRSGDLSVYWYQQSLDQGLQFLIQYYNGEERAKGNILERFSAQQFPDLHSELNLSSLELGDSALYFCASSNQGYNEQFFGPGTRLTVL.

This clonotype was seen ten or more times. CDR3 loop: CASSRLATEAFF. DNA of the CDR3: TGTGCCAGCAGCCGCTTGGCCACTGAAGCTTTCTTT. V usage is TRBV12-3 or TRBV12-4 and J usage is TRBJ1-1, with D unresolved. Trimming took off 6 bases at V and 4 bases at J, with 9 bases between the two ends. CDR3 length: 12 amino acids.

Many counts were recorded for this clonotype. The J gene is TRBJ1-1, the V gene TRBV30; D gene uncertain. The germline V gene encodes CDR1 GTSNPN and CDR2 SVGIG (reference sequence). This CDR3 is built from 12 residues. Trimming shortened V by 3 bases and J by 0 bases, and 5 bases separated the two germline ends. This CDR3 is CAWRGVNTEAFF. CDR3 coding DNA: TGTGCCTGGAGAGGAGTGAACACTGAAGCTTTCTTT. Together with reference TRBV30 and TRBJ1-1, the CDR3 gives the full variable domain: SQTIHQWPATLVQPVGSPLSLECTVEGTSNPNLYWYRQAAGRGLQLLFYSVGIGQISSEVPQNLSASRPQDRQFILSSKKLLLSDSGFYLCAWRGVNTEAFFGQGTRLTVV.

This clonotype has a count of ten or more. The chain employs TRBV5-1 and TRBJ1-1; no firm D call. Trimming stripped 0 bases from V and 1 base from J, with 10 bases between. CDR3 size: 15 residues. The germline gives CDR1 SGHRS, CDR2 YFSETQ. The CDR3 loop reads CASSLDRLKNTEAFF. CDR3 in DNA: TGCGCCAGCAGCTTGGATAGACTTAAGAACACTGAAGCTTTCTTT.

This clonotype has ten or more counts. CDR3 region: CASSPLGVGELFF. The CDR3 DNA is TGTGCCAGCAGCCCGTTGGGGGTCGGGGAGCTGTTTTTT. The chain recombines TRBV14 with TRBJ2-2, with D possibly called TRBD1 or TRBD2 (5 bases each). Trimming took 4 bases from V and 7 from J, leaving 10 bases between them. The CDR3 runs 13 residues. The germline CDR1 and CDR2 sequences are SGHDN and FVKESK.

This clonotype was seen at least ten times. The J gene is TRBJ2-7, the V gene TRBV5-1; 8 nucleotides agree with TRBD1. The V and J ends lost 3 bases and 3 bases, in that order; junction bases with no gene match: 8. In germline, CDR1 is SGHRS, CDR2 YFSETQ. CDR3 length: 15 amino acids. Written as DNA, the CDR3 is TGCGCCAGCAGCTCGTACATAGGACAGGGCTACGAGCAGTACTTC. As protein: CASSSYIGQGYEQYF.

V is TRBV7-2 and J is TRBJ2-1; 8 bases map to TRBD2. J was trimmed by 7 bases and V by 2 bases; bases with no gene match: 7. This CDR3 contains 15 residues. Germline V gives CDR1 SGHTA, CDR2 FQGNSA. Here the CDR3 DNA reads TGTGCCAGCAGCTTACGCGGGAGGCAGGGGAATGAGCAGTTCTTC. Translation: CASSLRGRQGNEQFF.

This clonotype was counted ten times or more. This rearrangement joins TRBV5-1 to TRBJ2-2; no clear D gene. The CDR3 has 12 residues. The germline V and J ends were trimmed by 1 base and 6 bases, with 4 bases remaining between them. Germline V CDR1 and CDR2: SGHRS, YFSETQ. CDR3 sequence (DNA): TGCGCCAGCAGCTTGTCTTCCGGGGAGCTGTTTTTT. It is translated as CASSLSSGELFF. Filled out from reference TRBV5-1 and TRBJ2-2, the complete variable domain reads KAGVTQTPRYLIKTRGQQVTLSCSPISGHRSVSWYQQTPGQGLQFLFEYFSETQRNKGNFPGRFSGRQFSNSRSEMNVSTLELGDSALYLCASSLSSGELFFGEGSRLTVL.

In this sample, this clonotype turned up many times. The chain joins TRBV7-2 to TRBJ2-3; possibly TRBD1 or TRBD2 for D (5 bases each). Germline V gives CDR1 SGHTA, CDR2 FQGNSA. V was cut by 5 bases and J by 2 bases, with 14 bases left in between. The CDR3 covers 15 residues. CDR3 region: CASSGGPAPTDTQYF. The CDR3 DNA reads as TGTGCCAGCAGCGGGGGTCCGGCCCCCACAGATACGCAGTATTTT.

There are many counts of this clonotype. CDR3 nucleotide sequence: TGCAGCGTTGAAATTGGGCCAGATACGCAGTATTTT. This sequence encodes CSVEIGPDTQYF. The chain recombines TRBV29-1 with TRBJ2-3; D is ambiguous. Germline V gene sequence: CDR1 SQVTM, CDR2 ANQGSEA. CDR3 length: 12 amino acids. Trimming removed 2 bases from V and 4 bases from J, with 7 bases in between.

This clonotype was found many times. The CDR3 DNA reads as TGTGCCAGCAGTACTCCGGGACTAGCGGGGGGGTGGGTTACGCAGTATTTT. Amino acids: CASSTPGLAGGWVTQYF. The chain joins TRBV28 to TRBJ2-3; 16 bases match TRBD2. V lost 5 bases, J lost 8 bases, and 10 bases stayed unmatched. The germline V gene has CDR1 MDHEN and CDR2 SYDVKM. The CDR3 is made up of 17 amino acids. Filled out from reference TRBV28 and TRBJ2-3, the complete variable domain reads DVKVTQSSRYLVKRTGEKVFLECVQDMDHENMFWYRQDPGLGLRLIYFSYDVKMKEKGDIPEGYSVSREKKERFSLILESASTNQTSMYLCASSTPGLAGGWVTQYFGPGTRLTVL.